This TCR beta chain was captured in a study of T cells in Graves' hyperthyroidism and ophthalmopathy (dated by TCRdb to the late 2010s). Broadly, across the study: Peripheral blood was sampled at the time of initial diagnosis, prior to any treatment. To identify TCR V-J signatures that set the groups apart, the researchers used a discovery cohort of 100 patients, made up of under 45 with Graves' ophthalmopathy and 57 with stable Graves' hyperthyroidism. Prospective prediction of ophthalmopathy was tested in an independent validation cohort consisting of some 20 hyperthyroidism patients and around 16 patients who later progressed to ophthalmopathy. The approximately 100 discovery patients were divided at random into training and test sets in a 7:3 ratio. In addition, the study compared T-cell repertoires in thyroid tissue and in blood from about six Graves' hyperthyroidism patients. After sampling, hyperthyroidism patients received methimazole starting at 30 mg daily, and ophthalmopathy patients received high-dose intravenous methylprednisolone. The paper describes TCR Vbeta CDR3 sequencing of 135 peripheral blood samples, made up of 43 ophthalmopathy patients, more than 70 hyperthyroidism patients and about 17 progressor patients.

From its cysteine to its phenylalanine, the CDR3 spans 16 amino acids. The sequence is cut down to CDR3 DNA, 48 bases in frame from base 1. The germline V gene specifies SGHTA as CDR1 and FQGNSA as CDR2. Cut back by 1 base and 4 bases, the V and J ends lie 16 bases apart. What the authors observed across the whole study: Most expanded thyroid clonotypes (frequency above 0.001) were also detected in blood, suggesting blood repertoires may reflect thyroid immune responses. In cross-validation, a model built on a 13 V-J signature told ophthalmopathy apart from stable hyperthyroidism with about 90% sensitivity and approximately 81% specificity, and in testing the same model reached 80%/75%. No statistical method was used to set the sample size in advance, and investigators knew the group allocation. During validation, the model predicted progression to ophthalmopathy a median of roughly 7.1 months ahead of onset, with around 70% sensitivity and more than 72% specificity.

As regards this clonotype: Its specific antigen is unknown. The sample holds no much larger clone one base away, and base qualities are not on file.

The TCR beta CDR3 regions were amplified from the RNA transcripts. A first-round RT-PCR of the TCR CDR3 used the HTBI primer set with the Qiagen OneStep RT-PCR kit. Libraries were constructed in a second round of multiplex PCR, after which size selection and purification were carried out. Paired-end sequencing of the libraries was performed with 100 bp reads on an Illumina HiSeq2000. In the source study's methods: SOAPnuke was used to process the raw data, removing reads that contained adapters or uncalled bases, had a mean Phred below 15, or lacked an exact match to the constant primer or identifier. High-quality paired reads were merged using COPE v1.2.5, and each unique nucleotide sequence was defined as a clonotype. Clonotypes were aligned to IMGT TRBV, TRBD and TRBJ reference segments using MiTCR v1.1. Analysis was restricted to V-J combinations with a frequency above 0.0001, which covered 99.2% of repertoires. A TCS score was defined as the ratio between F50 (clonal expansion) and ExV (chaos), using BLOSUM62-based TCRdist between CDR3 peptides within each V-J. Welch's t-statistics and random forest reduced 500 to 550 V-J features to fewer than 15, which were used in a naive Bayes classifier (R e1071). The raw public reads went through TCRdb reprocessing: fastp at Q25, MiXCR clone calling, in-frame beta chains kept. CDR3 protein sequences are deduplicated, and each keeps its most common genes and DNA. The authors' filters were not applied to this entry. The sample data list about 500,000 distinct CDR3 sequences, and over 15% of these were observed just once. About 17% of the sample belongs to the ten largest clones.

Stable Graves' hyperthyroidism was defined as no progression to ophthalmopathy during 18 months of follow-up. Hyperthyroidism patients were aged 18 to 65 years and newly diagnosed, with disease duration of less than 2 months. Any patient with an uncontrolled infection, another autoimmune disease, pregnancy or lactation was excluded. Diagnoses relied on clinical symptoms, serum thyroxine and TRAb, thyroid ultrasound and orbital computed tomography. PBMCs were separated from roughly 10 ml of fresh peripheral blood using Ficoll-Paque density gradient centrifugation. Total RNA was extracted using Trizol reagent, and RNA quality was assessed on an Agilent 2100 Bioanalyzer.

The rearrangement combines TRBV7-2 with TRBJ1-2, and possibly TRBD1, on 5 matching bases. Material: blood. The TCR was taken from a woman in her late teens or twenties with Graves' hyperthyroidism. The CDR3 region has the sequence CASSLGGGARVYGYTF. The DNA sequence follows: TGTGCCAGCAGCTTAGGTGGCGGGGCCCGAGTCTATGGCTACACCTTC.